The 28 T cell receptor beta chains listed next were all sequenced from one sample in a study of shared clonotypes between healthy human individuals. Clones were read by immunoSEQ multiplex PCR, and TCRdb kept only the in-frame ones, dropping some. The data hold about 680,000 clones, with around 92% observed a single time. CD45RO negativity and positive selection for CCR7 defined naive CD8 cells, a population that excluded terminally differentiated effector memory CD45RA+ cells. Sequenced sample: naive CD8+ T cells sorted from blood. The receptors originated from a man aged 30-40 years in good health.

This chain uses TRBV5-6 with TRBJ1-1; D unresolved. The V gene lost 1 base and the J gene lost 4 bases, with 11 bases spanning the gap. Germline values: CDR1 SGHDT, CDR2 YYEEEE. The CDR3 sequence is 14 residues long. CDR3 coding DNA: TGTGCCAGCAGCTTGTTCGCCCCGAGCACTGAAGCTTTCTTT. It yields the protein CASSLFAPSTEAFF.

This chain joins TRBV9 and TRBJ2-5, with 8 bases identical to TRBD1. CDR1 is SGDLS, CDR2 YYNGEE, per germline. This CDR3 contains 16 residues. V lost 0 bases to trimming and J lost 5 bases; unmatched junction nucleotides: 9. The CDR3 DNA sequence: TGTGCCAGCAGCGTAGGCGAGGTCAGGGGGCGCGAGACCCAGTACTTC. Translating it yields CASSVGEVRGRETQYF.

This chain uses TRBV9 with TRBJ2-5; D may be TRBD1 (6 bases). Germline V CDR1 and CDR2: SGDLS, YYNGEE. V lost 4 bases and J lost 4, with 17 bases in between. The CDR3 sequence is 15 residues long. The CDR3 coding sequence is TGTGCCAGCAGCCTAGCCCCAGGGGACCCAGAGACCCAGTACTTC. Translation: CASSLAPGDPETQYF. The variable domain in full, with the rest retrieved from reference TRBV9 and TRBJ2-5, is DSGVTQTPKHLITATGQRVTLRCSPRSGDLSVYWYQQSLDQGLQFLIQYYNGEERAKGNILERFSAQQFPDLHSELNLSSLELGDSALYFCASSLAPGDPETQYFGPGTRLLVL.

A single count supports this clone. The rearrangement links TRBV5-1 to TRBJ2-1, with D uncertain. CDR3 length: 13 residues. V was cut by 3 bases and J by 8 bases, with 12 bases left in between. Germline CDR1 is SGHRS and CDR2 is YFSETQ. CDR3: CASSSGLFYEQFF. The CDR3 nucleotides read TGCGCCAGCAGCTCGGGCCTCTTCTATGAGCAGTTCTTC.

The chain is built from TRBV30 and TRBJ2-1; 8 bases fit TRBD2. Germline CDR1 and CDR2: GTSNPN and SVGIG (reference sequence). V was pared by 4 bases and J by 5 bases, with 7 bases of the junction left unmatched. The CDR3 runs 14 residues. The CDR3 nucleotides read TGTGCCTGGAACCGAGGACTAGCCGACAATGAGCAGTTCTTC. Encoded protein: CAWNRGLADNEQFF.

The chain recombines TRBV28 with TRBJ2-7, with 8 bases matching TRBD1. V dropped 4 bases and J dropped 3; count of bases not matched to a gene: 8. CDR1 and CDR2 from the germline V gene are MDHEN and SYDVKM. There are 15 residues in the CDR3. The CDR3 nucleotides are TGTGCCAGCAGTTCCAGAGACAGGGGAGGCTACGAGCAGTACTTC. Protein product: CASSSRDRGGYEQYF.

The genes are TRBV28 and TRBJ2-1; D is ambiguous. Trimming took off 6 bases at V and 4 bases at J, with 16 bases between the two ends. The CDR3 has 15 amino acids. Germline values: CDR1 MDHEN, CDR2 SYDVKM. CDR3 nucleotides: TGTGCCAGCAGCCGCCGTGGTACCCTTTACAATGAGCAGTTCTTC. This translates into CASSRRGTLYNEQFF.

CDR3 residues: CASSLGLGQIDGYTF. The CDR3 nucleotides read TGTGCCAGCAGCTTAGGCCTGGGACAGATTGATGGCTACACCTTC. The V and J genes are TRBV13 and TRBJ1-2; 7 bases map to TRBD1. The germline V gene encodes CDR1 PRHDT and CDR2 FYEKMQ (reference sequence). J gave up 6 bases and V 0 bases, and 7 bases lay outside the gene matches. This CDR3 has 15 amino acids.

The J gene is TRBJ2-7, the V gene TRBV28; 7 bases line up with TRBD1. Unmatched junction bases numbered 6, after V lost 11 bases and J lost 2 bases. This CDR3 comprises 12 residues. The germline V gene encodes CDR1 MDHEN and CDR2 SYDVKM. CDR3 DNA: TGTGCCGTAGCCGGGACAGCCTACGAGCAGTACTTC. Translation: CAVAGTAYEQYF. The entire variable domain, with the rest obtained from reference TRBV28 and TRBJ2-7, is as follows: DVKVTQSSRYLVKRTGEKVFLECVQDMDHENMFWYRQDPGLGLRLIYFSYDVKMKEKGDIPEGYSVSREKKERFSLILESASTNQTSMYLCAVAGTAYEQYFGPGTRLTVT.

This clone was detected once. The chain carries TRBV30 and TRBJ2-1; no clear D. Trimming took off 8 bases at V and 0 bases at J, with 14 bases between the two ends. This CDR3 is 14 amino acids long. The germline V gene has CDR1 GTSNPN and CDR2 SVGIG (reference sequence). As DNA, the CDR3 is TGTGCCCGGCGCGACTTGAACTCCTACAATGAGCAGTTCTTC. This encodes CARRDLNSYNEQFF. Complete variable domain (other parts from reference TRBV30 and TRBJ2-1): SQTIHQWPATLVQPVGSPLSLECTVEGTSNPNLYWYRQAAGRGLQLLFYSVGIGQISSEVPQNLSASRPQDRQFILSSKKLLLSDSGFYLCARRDLNSYNEQFFGPGTRLTVL.

V is TRBV6-6 and J is TRBJ2-2; D is possibly TRBD1 or TRBD2 (5 bases each). The CDR3 is 16 residues long. Germline V gene sequence: CDR1 MNHNY, CDR2 SVGAGI (reference sequence). Trimming stripped 5 bases from V and 4 bases from J, with 17 bases between. CDR3 in DNA: TGTGCCAGCAGTCGCATGGGGAGTAGGGGCACCGGGGAGCTGTTTTTT. It specifies CASSRMGSRGTGELFF.

The V and J genes are TRBV4-1 and TRBJ1-2, with a tentative D call TRBD1 (5 bases). The germline CDR1 and CDR2 sequences are MGHRA and YSYEKL. Trimming took off 3 bases at V and 4 bases at J, with 15 bases between the two ends. This CDR3 comprises 15 residues. The CDR3 sequence is CASSQPVQGSYGYTF. CDR3 in DNA: TGCGCCAGCAGCCAGCCTGTCCAGGGATCCTATGGCTACACCTTC.

This clone was counted between two and nine times. The J gene is TRBJ2-7, the V gene TRBV27, with D uncertain. Trimming pared 5 bases from V and 0 bases from J, leaving 11 bases between. CDR3 length: 14 residues. The germline V gene encodes CDR1 MNHEY and CDR2 SMNVEV (reference sequence). This CDR3 is CASSPQTSSYEQYF. Written as DNA, the CDR3 is TGTGCCAGCAGTCCACAAACAAGCTCCTACGAGCAGTACTTC.

V and J are TRBV11-2 and TRBJ2-7, with TRBD2 matching 8 bases. Germline values: CDR1 SGHAT, CDR2 FQNNGV. The CDR3 length is 15 residues. V lost 7 bases to trimming and J lost 3 bases; unmatched junction nucleotides: 11. The CDR3 nucleotides are TGTGCCAGCACCCCGCGGGGGGCCGTAGACTACGAGCAGTACTTC. Encoded protein: CASTPRGAVDYEQYF.

The chain is built from TRBV19 and TRBJ1-5; a possible D gene is TRBD1 (5 bases). This CDR3 has 12 residues. Trimming pared 7 bases from V and 5 bases from J, leaving 9 bases between. CDR1 and CDR2 (germline): LNHDA, SQIVND (reference sequence). The CDR3 bases are TGTGCCAGTACGGACATACATCAGCCCCAGCATTTT. It encodes CASTDIHQPQHF.

The chain couples TRBV7-9 to TRBJ1-5, with D possibly TRBD1 on 5 matching bases. CDR3 length equals 14 residues. Germline V CDR1 and CDR2: SEHNR, FQNEAQ (reference sequence). Trimming left V 4 bases short and J 3 bases short, with 10 bases between. The CDR3 spells CASSSGTYNQPQHF. CDR3 in DNA: TGTGCCAGCAGCTCCGGGACCTACAATCAGCCCCAGCATTTT.

The chain links TRBV2 to TRBJ2-2; a possible D gene is TRBD1 (6 bases). The CDR3 runs 14 residues. Between the trimmed V and J ends, which lost 7 bases and 4 bases, there was a span of 13 bases. From germline, CDR1 is SNHLY and CDR2 FYNNEI. CDR3 coding DNA: TGTGCCAGCACACAGGGCCCACCCACCGGGGAGCTGTTTTTT. Translating it yields CASTQGPPTGELFF.

This chain uses TRBV29-1 with TRBJ1-2, with no clear D. The CDR3 covers 11 residues. Germline CDR1 reads SQVTM; CDR2 reads ANQGSEA. Trimming stripped 2 bases from V and 6 bases from J, with 7 bases between. In DNA form, the CDR3 reads TGCAGCGTTGAATATGCAGATGGCTACACCTTC. Protein sequence: CSVEYADGYTF.

Regarding this clone: Other nucleotide sequences in the sample specify the same CDR3. J is TRBJ1-5 and V is TRBV28; D is uncertain. CDR1 and CDR2 from the germline V gene are MDHEN and SYDVKM. V dropped 3 bases and J dropped 0 bases, with 6 bases sitting between them. This CDR3 comprises 14 residues. CDR3 sequence reads: CASSFPGSNQPQHF. The CDR3 DNA follows: TGTGCCAGCAGTTTTCCGGGTAGCAATCAGCCCCAGCATTTT.

This clone has only a few counts. This chain joins TRBV29-1 and TRBJ2-2, with a tentative D call TRBD1 (5 bases). Trimming left V 4 bases short and J 4 bases short, with 13 bases between. The CDR3 is 14 residues long. The germline V gene encodes CDR1 SQVTM and CDR2 ANQGSEA. DNA of the CDR3: TGCAGCGTTGCCAGGGCAGGGCCCACCGGGGAGCTGTTTTTT. Protein sequence: CSVARAGPTGELFF.

This sequence joins TRBV7-9 and TRBJ2-7; a possible D gene is TRBD2 (5 bases). The length of the CDR3 is 16 residues. V was clipped by 5 bases and J by 5 bases, with 22 bases between them. Germline CDR1 reads SEHNR; CDR2 reads FQNEAQ (reference sequence). The DNA of the CDR3 is TGTGCCAGCAGCCCTCTGAGTCGCGGGTTCGCTAACGAGCAGTACTTC. It codes for CASSPLSRGFANEQYF. Full variable domain (rest looked up from reference TRBV7-9 and TRBJ2-7): DTGVSQNPRHKITKRGQNVTFRCDPISEHNRLYWYRQTLGQGPEFLTYFQNEAQLEKSRLLSDRFSAERPKGSFSTLEIQRTEQGDSAMYLCASSPLSRGFANEQYFGPGTRLTVT.

The rearrangement links TRBV7-8 to TRBJ1-4, with a possible D match to TRBD1 (5 bases). Germline V CDR1 and CDR2: SGHVS, FQNEAQ. The CDR3 has 16 amino acids. V gave up 5 bases and J gave up 5 bases, with 18 bases separating them. The CDR3 region is CASSRTAGRRNEKLFF. The CDR3 nucleotides read TGTGCCAGCAGCCGTACTGCGGGGCGGAGAAATGAAAAACTGTTTTTT.

The rearrangement joins TRBV5-4 to TRBJ2-7, with 7 bases aligning to TRBD2. Trimming took 5 bases from V and 1 from J; bases not matched to a gene: 6. The CDR3 runs 14 residues. Germline V gives CDR1 SGHNT, CDR2 YYREEE (reference sequence). The CDR3 protein is CASSSPGGSYEQYF. Written as DNA, the CDR3 is TGTGCCAGCAGTTCCCCGGGGGGTTCCTACGAGCAGTACTTC.

The rearrangement joins TRBV10-3 to TRBJ2-6; the D is unclear. V lost 6 bases and J 3 bases, leaving 9 bases between the germline ends. CDR1 is ENHRY, CDR2 SYGVKD, per germline. This CDR3 contains 14 residues. The CDR3 loop reads CAISPTDGANVLTF. The CDR3 nucleotides are TGTGCCATCAGCCCAACGGATGGGGCCAACGTCCTGACTTTC.

On this clone: Different DNA sequences within this sample yield the same CDR3. V and J are TRBV14 and TRBJ2-7; TRBD1 aligns across 7 bases. Germline V CDR1 and CDR2: SGHDN, FVKESK. The CDR3 consists of 12 residues. V gave up 4 bases and J gave up 6 bases; unmatched junction bases: 3. The CDR3 bases are TGTGCCAGCAGCCCGACAGGGCCCGAGCAGTACTTC. As protein: CASSPTGPEQYF.

The CDR3 spells CASSAGLAGVTGELFF. The CDR3, as DNA: TGTGCCAGCAGTGCAGGATTAGCGGGAGTAACCGGGGAGCTGTTTTTT. The chain recombines TRBV9 with TRBJ2-2; 9 bases map to TRBD2. The V segment lost 5 bases and the J segment 5 bases; nucleotides outside the gene matches: 10. Germline values: CDR1 SGDLS, CDR2 YYNGEE. The CDR3 sequence is 16 residues long.

V gene TRBV27 combines with J gene TRBJ2-1; the D is unclear. Trimming shortened V by 2 bases and J by 5 bases, and 13 bases separated the two germline ends. Germline lookup yields CDR1 MNHEY and CDR2 SMNVEV (reference sequence). The CDR3 contains 15 residues. CDR3 sequence (DNA): TGTGCCAGCAGTTTAGGGGTGGTAGAGGACAATGAGCAGTTCTTC. Translating gives CASSLGVVEDNEQFF.

V is TRBV4-1 and J is TRBJ2-7, with D tentatively TRBD1 or TRBD2 (5 bases each). With 0 bases removed from V and 1 base from J, the gap between germline ends came to 16 bases. This CDR3 contains 17 residues. Per germline, CDR1 MGHRA and CDR2 YSYEKL. The CDR3 is CASSQDTWGPRSYEQYF. Written as DNA, the CDR3 is TGCGCCAGCAGCCAAGATACTTGGGGACCGCGGTCCTACGAGCAGTACTTC.